Below, 25 T cell receptor beta chains from the same sample are listed, as sequenced in a study of blood T cells in healthy people across ages. Using a J-beta primer mix together with a sample-barcoded 5' primer, a second PCR was run for roughly 7 to 11 cycles. In TCRdb, the 5' RACE reads were re-called with MiXCR into one record per CDR3 protein. The sample includes approximately 2,000,000 distinct CDR3 sequences, more than 35% of them seen just once. Sequencing was done on a sample of blood. These receptors all stem from a human donor in good health.

The chain recombines TRBV5-1 with TRBJ2-3; D ambiguous. Germline V gene sequence: CDR1 SGHRS, CDR2 YFSETQ. V lost 0 bases to trimming and J lost 2 bases, with 10 bases between them. CDR3 size: 15 residues. CDR3 nucleotide sequence: TGCGCCAGCAGCTTGGTTCAGACACACACAGATACGCAGTATTTT. It translates to CASSLVQTHTDTQYF.

The chain recombines TRBV7-2 with TRBJ1-2, with a tentative D call TRBD1 (6 bases). V was cut by 8 bases and J by 2 bases, with 15 bases left in between. The CDR3 is 14 amino acids. From germline, CDR1 is SGHTA and CDR2 FQGNSA. The CDR3 bases are TGTGCCAGCGGACCCCTAGGGGGGAACTATGGCTACACCTTC. It is translated as CASGPLGGNYGYTF. Complete variable domain (other parts from reference TRBV7-2 and TRBJ1-2): GAGVSQSPSNKVTEKGKDVELRCDPISGHTALYWYRQSLGQGLEFLIYFQGNSAPDKSGLPSDRFSAERTGGSVSTLTIQRTQQEDSAVYLCASGPLGGNYGYTFGSGTRLTVV.

This clonotype was counted a few times. The rearrangement uses TRBV4-3 and TRBJ1-2, with 12 bases aligning to TRBD1. Trimming removed 0 bases from V and 4 bases from J; junction bases left unmatched: 6. The CDR3 is 17 residues long. The germline V gene encodes CDR1 LGHNA and CDR2 YSLEER. This chain's CDR3 is CASSQEGQGAQIYGYTF. In DNA form, the CDR3 reads TGCGCCAGCAGCCAAGAGGGACAGGGGGCGCAGATCTATGGCTACACCTTC.

The chain couples TRBV6-4 to TRBJ1-1, with D possibly being TRBD1 (5 bases). Per germline, CDR1 MRHNA and CDR2 SNTAGT. This CDR3 contains 14 residues. V lost 1 base to trimming and J lost 4 bases, with 10 bases between them. CDR3 sequence: CASSDYGGSTEAFF. The DNA of the CDR3 is TGTGCCAGCAGTGACTATGGGGGATCCACTGAAGCTTTCTTT.

The chain has TRBV4-2 and TRBJ1-1, with D perhaps matching TRBD1 (6 bases). Germline lookup yields CDR1 LGHNA and CDR2 YNFKEQ. V lost 2 bases, J lost 3 bases, and 16 bases lay in between. There are 16 residues in the CDR3. The CDR3 protein is CASSQRGGSWDTEAFF. CDR3 sequence (DNA): TGTGCCAGCAGCCAAAGAGGGGGGTCCTGGGACACTGAAGCTTTCTTT.

Points on this clonotype: With a much larger clone just one base away, this may be a read error. The chain combines TRBV4-3 with TRBJ2-7; the match to TRBD1 covers 7 bases. Trimming took 3 bases from V and 0 from J; bases not matched to a gene: 11. The CDR3 loop spans 17 amino acids. Germline V gene lookup returns CDR1 LGHNA and CDR2 YSLEER. CDR3 coding DNA: TGCGCCAGCAGCCAGGTGTACGGGACAGACTACTCCTACGAGCAGTACTTC. Its translation: CASSQVYGTDYSYEQYF.

CDR3 in amino acids: CASSRADYGGTETQHF. The CDR3 DNA follows: TGCGCCAGCAGCCGGGCCGATTACGGGGGCACAGAGACCCAGCATTTT. The chain is built from TRBV4-1 and TRBJ1-5; D perhaps matches TRBD1 (6 bases). V lost 4 bases and J lost 11, with 24 bases in between. This CDR3 comprises 16 residues. CDR1 MGHRA and CDR2 YSYEKL come from the germline V gene.

This clonotype was counted a few times. The chain combines TRBV3-1 with TRBJ2-7; 7 bases line up with TRBD1. This CDR3 comprises 14 residues. Germline lookup yields CDR1 LGHDT and CDR2 YNNKEL (reference sequence). The V gene end was trimmed by 6 bases and the J gene end by 5 bases; junction bases not matched to a gene: 10. The CDR3 loop is CASRPTGVRNEQYF. The CDR3 DNA reads TGTGCCAGCAGACCCACAGGGGTTAGAAACGAGCAGTACTTC.

The chain recombines TRBV4-1 with TRBJ2-7, with 10 nucleotides matching TRBD2. V shed 4 bases, J shed 5 bases, and the junction held 14 bases outside the gene matches. Germline V gives CDR1 MGHRA, CDR2 YSYEKL. The CDR3 length is 17 residues. The CDR3 DNA follows: TGCGCCAGCAGCCCCGAGGGAAAGCGGGGGGGCTTACACGAGCAGTACTTC. It yields the protein CASSPEGKRGGLHEQYF.

The chain links TRBV5-1 to TRBJ2-5; no firm D call. The CDR3 is 13 residues long. Germline-derived CDR1 and CDR2 are SGHRS and YFSETQ. V shed 2 bases and J shed 5 bases, with 10 bases lying between them. CDR3 amino acids: CASSFSYRETQYF. The CDR3 DNA follows: TGCGCCAGCAGCTTTTCATATAGGGAGACCCAGTACTTC.

This chain links TRBV20-1 with TRBJ1-5; 11 bases map to TRBD1. The J segment lost 5 bases and the V segment lost 6 bases, leaving 9 bases of the junction unmatched. CDR1 is DFQATT and CDR2 is SNEGSKA in the germline V gene (reference sequence). The CDR3 is 15 amino acids. CDR3 protein: CSAYPTGQGDQPQHF. The DNA of the CDR3 is TGCAGTGCATATCCAACGGGACAGGGGGATCAGCCCCAGCATTTT.

The V and J genes are TRBV12-5 and TRBJ1-1; TRBD1 aligns across 7 bases. J was trimmed by 0 bases and V by 6 bases; bases with no gene match: 7. From germline, CDR1 is LGHNT and CDR2 FRNRAP. The CDR3 totals 15 residues. This CDR3 reads CASGTRGGMNTEAFF. The DNA for the CDR3 is TGTGCTAGTGGGACCAGGGGGGGCATGAACACTGAAGCTTTCTTT.

The chain employs TRBV12-3 or TRBV12-4 and TRBJ2-7, with D perhaps matching TRBD2 (6 bases). V was pared by 5 bases and J by 2 bases, with 13 bases between. There are 14 residues in the CDR3. Written as DNA, the CDR3 is TGTGCCAGCAGTCCGGGACTCCTAACCTACGAGCAGTACTTC. This translates into CASSPGLLTYEQYF.

The chain links TRBV18 to TRBJ2-1; a possible D gene is TRBD2 (6 bases). V lost 2 bases and J lost 5, with 13 bases in between. This CDR3 has 15 residues. The V gene's germline CDR1 is KGHSH and CDR2 LQKENI. Written as DNA, the CDR3 is TGTGCCAGCTCACCAACCGGACTACCTAACAATGAGCAGTTCTTC. Amino acids: CASSPTGLPNNEQFF.

The chain recombines TRBV4-1 with TRBJ2-5, with D tentatively TRBD2 (6 bases). Germline CDR1 reads MGHRA; CDR2 reads YSYEKL. V lost 1 base, J lost 11 bases, and 26 bases lay in between. This CDR3 is built from 17 residues. The CDR3 protein is CASSQGRQFRERREQYF. DNA of the CDR3: TGCGCCAGCAGCCAAGGGCGACAGTTTCGCGAGCGGAGGGAGCAGTACTTC.

In its sample, this clonotype was seen a few times. The rearrangement uses TRBV4-2 and TRBJ1-2; D unclear. Germline CDR1 LGHNA, CDR2 YNFKEQ. V was clipped by 4 bases and J by 0 bases, with 18 bases between them. CDR3 length: 17 amino acids. The CDR3 DNA reads TGTGCCAGCAGCCGCGGTTTAAGGGCCACAGCTAACTATGGCTACACCTTC. Its protein is CASSRGLRATANYGYTF.

V usage is TRBV18 and J usage is TRBJ1-2, with D perhaps matching TRBD1 (5 bases). The germline V gene encodes CDR1 KGHSH and CDR2 LQKENI. The CDR3 is 15 amino acids. Deletions cut 4 bases from V and 2 bases from J, with 14 bases between. The CDR3 reads CASSLTQGSNYGYTF. In nucleotides, the CDR3 is TGTGCCAGCTCACTAACTCAGGGCTCAAACTATGGCTACACCTTC.

This clonotype was seen a few times. The chain joins TRBV9 to TRBJ2-3, with 11 bases lining up with TRBD2. This CDR3 spans 18 amino acids. V lost 0 bases, J lost 2 bases, and 8 bases stayed unmatched. CDR1 SGDLS and CDR2 YYNGEE come from the germline V gene. The CDR3, as DNA: TGTGCCAGCAGCGTAGAGGGACTAGCGGCTACCTACACAGATACGCAGTATTTT. This translates into CASSVEGLAATYTDTQYF.

J is TRBJ1-2 and V is TRBV5-5; D remains unclear. CDR1 SGHKS and CDR2 YYEKEE come from the germline V gene (reference sequence). V was cut by 0 bases and J by 7 bases, with 10 bases left in between. The CDR3 length is 13 residues. The CDR3 DNA reads as TGTGCCAGCAGCTTGGATATTAGGCCTGGCTACACCTTC. Translating gives CASSLDIRPGYTF.

This clonotype came up many times. The genes are TRBV7-2 and TRBJ2-6, with D unclear. The germline V and J ends were trimmed by 3 bases and 0 bases, with 6 bases remaining between them. Germline V gene sequence: CDR1 SGHTA, CDR2 FQGNSA. The CDR3 is made up of 15 amino acids. CDR3 bases: TGTGCCAGCAGCTTTAGTCCCTCTGGGGCCAACGTCCTGACTTTC. Its protein product is CASSFSPSGANVLTF.

The CDR3 protein is CASTYLASGANVLTF. The CDR3 nucleotides read TGTGCCAGCACCTATTTGGCCTCTGGGGCCAACGTCCTGACTTTC. The genes are TRBV12-3 or TRBV12-4 and TRBJ2-6; D unclear. Trimming stripped 7 bases from V and 0 bases from J, with 10 bases between. This CDR3 comprises 15 residues.

This clonotype has only a few counts. The chain uses TRBV29-1 and TRBJ1-2; D is unclear. Germline V gene sequence: CDR1 SQVTM, CDR2 ANQGSEA. Trimming took 4 bases from V and 0 from J, leaving 15 bases between them. The CDR3 spans 15 residues. The CDR3 bases are TGCAGCGTTGGGGCAGACCCCAGAGCTAACTATGGCTACACCTTC. Its translation: CSVGADPRANYGYTF.

The chain carries TRBV11-3 and TRBJ2-1, with 9 bases lining up with TRBD2. CDR3 length: 15 amino acids. V dropped 6 bases and J dropped 5; count of bases not matched to a gene: 8. Germline CDR1 is SGHNT and CDR2 is YENEEA. The DNA of the CDR3 is TGTGCCAGCAGTAGCGGGGGTCGTAGAAACAATGAGCAGTTCTTC. Translating gives CASSSGGRRNNEQFF. The whole variable domain, remainder taken from reference TRBV11-3 and TRBJ2-1, is EAGVVQSPRYKIIEKKQPVAFWCNPISGHNTLYWYLQNLGQGPELLIRYENEEAVDDSQLPKDRFSAERLKGVDSTLKIQPAELGDSAVYLCASSSGGRRNNEQFFGPGTRLTVL.

V and J are TRBV24-1 and TRBJ2-6; D is uncertain. V was pared by 3 bases and J by 0 bases, with 14 bases between. This CDR3 is built from 18 residues. Germline CDR1 KGHDR, CDR2 SFDVKD. This CDR3 reads CATSDPKRLGSGANVLTF. In DNA, the CDR3 is TGTGCCACCAGTGATCCCAAGAGGTTGGGCTCTGGGGCCAACGTCCTGACTTTC.

The rearrangement links TRBV7-2 to TRBJ2-3, with 11 bases aligning to TRBD2. Per germline, CDR1 SGHTA and CDR2 FQGNSA. The CDR3 totals 17 residues. V shed 6 bases, J shed 8 bases, and the junction held 16 bases outside the gene matches. CDR3 nucleotides: TGTGCCAGCAGTCGCATAGCGGGGGGGCGAGGCGAGGTTACGCAGTATTTT. Residues: CASSRIAGGRGEVTQYF.